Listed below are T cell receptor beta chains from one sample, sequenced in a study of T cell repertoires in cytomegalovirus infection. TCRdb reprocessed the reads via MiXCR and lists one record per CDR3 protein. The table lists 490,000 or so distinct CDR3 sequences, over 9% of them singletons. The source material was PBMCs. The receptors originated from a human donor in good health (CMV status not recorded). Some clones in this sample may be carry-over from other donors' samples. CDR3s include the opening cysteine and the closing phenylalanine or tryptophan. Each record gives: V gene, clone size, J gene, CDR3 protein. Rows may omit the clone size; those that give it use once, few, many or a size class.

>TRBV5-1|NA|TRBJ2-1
CASRRQAASFF
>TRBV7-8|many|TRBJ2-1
CASSLAGGTSYNEQFF
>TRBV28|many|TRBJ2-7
CASHGQGLAYEQYF
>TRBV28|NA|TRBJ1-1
CASSLFTMNTEAFF
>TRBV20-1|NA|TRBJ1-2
CSAYYGYTF
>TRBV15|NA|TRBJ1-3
CVTSYSSDPDTIYF
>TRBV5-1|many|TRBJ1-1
CASSLMQGRNTEAFF
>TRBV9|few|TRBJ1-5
CASSVDGAGDQPQHF
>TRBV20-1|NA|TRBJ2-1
CSARIRIRNEQFF
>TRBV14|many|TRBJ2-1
CASSPRTSGRANEQFF
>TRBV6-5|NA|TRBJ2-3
CASSWTPGDTQYF
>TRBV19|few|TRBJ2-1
CASKVLASNEQFF
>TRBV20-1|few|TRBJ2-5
CSARDRETIEETQYF
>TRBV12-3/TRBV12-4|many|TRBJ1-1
CASSYGRRESNTEAFF
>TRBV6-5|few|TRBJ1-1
CASSYPLREAFF
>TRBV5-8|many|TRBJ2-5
CASSKRTGDETQYF
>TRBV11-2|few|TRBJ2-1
CASSPSGAYNEQFF
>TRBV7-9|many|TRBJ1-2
CASSLEGSDLNYGYTF
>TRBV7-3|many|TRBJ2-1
CASSGLAGEGYNEQFF
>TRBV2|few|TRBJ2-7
CASSARTSSYEQYF
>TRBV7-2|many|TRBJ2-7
CASSRGPGVDEQYF
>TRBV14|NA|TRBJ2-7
CASSQTGARTYEQYF
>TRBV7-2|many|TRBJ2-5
CASRLSPRQETQYF
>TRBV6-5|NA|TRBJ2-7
CASSSLSLGSYEQYF
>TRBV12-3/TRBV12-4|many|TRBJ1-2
CASSLGLDSLVKGYTF
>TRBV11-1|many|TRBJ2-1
CASSLAGGPQYNEQFF
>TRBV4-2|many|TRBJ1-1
CASSQDPVVRGNRANTEAFF
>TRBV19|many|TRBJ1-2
CASQQGASYGYTF
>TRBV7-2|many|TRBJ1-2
CASRNVYGYTF
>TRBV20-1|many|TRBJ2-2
CSARKRDTGELFF
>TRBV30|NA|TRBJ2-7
CAWSVRGDSEQYF
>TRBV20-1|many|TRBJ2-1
CSARKLRHGGNEQFF
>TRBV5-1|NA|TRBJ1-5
CASSLGGQSGQPQHF
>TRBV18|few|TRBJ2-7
CASSPPRTGTYEQYF
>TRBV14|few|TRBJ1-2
CASSQDLRDRVPF
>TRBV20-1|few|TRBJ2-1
CSASGDRSSYNEQFF
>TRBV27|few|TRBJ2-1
CASSTVPGSSYNEQFF
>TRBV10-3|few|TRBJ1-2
CAISRGPGYGYTF
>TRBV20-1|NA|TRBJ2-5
CSPSSGGQGTRYF
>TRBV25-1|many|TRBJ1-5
CASSETGFGQPQHF
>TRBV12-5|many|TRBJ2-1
CASGLVLSYNEQFF
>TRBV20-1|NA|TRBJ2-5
CSASNSGGRTQYF
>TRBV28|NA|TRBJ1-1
CASSPPAGVTEAFF
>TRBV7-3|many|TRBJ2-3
CASSYGGQGGADTQYF
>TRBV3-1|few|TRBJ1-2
CASSRGGRDYGYTF
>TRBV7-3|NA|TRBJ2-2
CASSQGLGTGELFF
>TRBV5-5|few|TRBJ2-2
CASSRDRGRGGTGELFF
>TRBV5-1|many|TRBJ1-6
CASSYRGEEPPLHF
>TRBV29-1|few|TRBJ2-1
CSAFSGFTYNEQFF
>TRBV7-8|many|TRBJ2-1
CASSLGVSGTPSSYNEQFF
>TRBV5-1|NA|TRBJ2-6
CASSHFSESSGANVLTF
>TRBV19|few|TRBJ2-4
CASSLWTGVNIQYF
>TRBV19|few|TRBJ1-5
CASSMKDTYSNQPQHF
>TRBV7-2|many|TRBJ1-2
CASSPSGDYGYTF
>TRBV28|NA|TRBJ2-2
CASSAGFRAGELFF
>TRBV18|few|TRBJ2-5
CASSPRTSGRGGETQYF
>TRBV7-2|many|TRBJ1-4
CASSPGWGDGEKLFF